This TCR beta chain appears in the sequencing data of a study of blood T cell repertoires in COVID-19. Study as a whole: COVID-19 samples collected from the United States, Italy and Spain covered acute and convalescent phases. T cells, B-cell-depleted T cells, or PBMCs supplied cDNA or gDNA.

Authors' methods: Estimation of nucleated cell counts relied on the amplification of reference gene primers. Only in-frame clones appear in the TCRdb table, and some are missing; sequencing was by immunoSEQ multiplex PCR. V and J calls and clone size are copied from that table; D and trimming were computed from the DNA. The sample consists of 110,000 to 150,000 clones, about 86% of them appearing once. The clonotype originates from a human donor in a cohort sampled during active COVID-19. What was sequenced was peripheral blood.

CDR3 sequence reads: CASSVRTAYGYTF. CDR3 DNA sequence: TGTGCCAGCAGTGTCAGGACAGCTTATGGCTACACCTTC. V and J are TRBV28 and TRBJ1-2; possibly TRBD1 for D (6 bases). CDR1 and CDR2 (germline): MDHEN, SYDVKM. V lost 5 bases to trimming and J lost 5 bases, with 12 bases between them. CDR3 length equals 13 residues.